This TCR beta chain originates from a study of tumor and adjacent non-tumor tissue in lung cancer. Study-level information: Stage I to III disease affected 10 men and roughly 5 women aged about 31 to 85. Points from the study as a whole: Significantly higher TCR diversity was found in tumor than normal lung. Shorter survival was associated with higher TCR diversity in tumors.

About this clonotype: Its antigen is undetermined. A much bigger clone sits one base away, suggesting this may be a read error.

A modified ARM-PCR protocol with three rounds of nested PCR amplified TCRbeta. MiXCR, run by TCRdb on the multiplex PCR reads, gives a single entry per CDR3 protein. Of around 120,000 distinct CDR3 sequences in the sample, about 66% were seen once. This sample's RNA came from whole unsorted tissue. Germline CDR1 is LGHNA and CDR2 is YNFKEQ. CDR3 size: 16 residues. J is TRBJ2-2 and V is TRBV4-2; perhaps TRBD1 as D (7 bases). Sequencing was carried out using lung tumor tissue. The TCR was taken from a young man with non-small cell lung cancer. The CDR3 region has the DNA TGTGCCAGGAGCCAAGGGGGGACAGCGAACACCGGGGAGCTGTTTTTT. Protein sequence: CARSQGGTANTGELFF.